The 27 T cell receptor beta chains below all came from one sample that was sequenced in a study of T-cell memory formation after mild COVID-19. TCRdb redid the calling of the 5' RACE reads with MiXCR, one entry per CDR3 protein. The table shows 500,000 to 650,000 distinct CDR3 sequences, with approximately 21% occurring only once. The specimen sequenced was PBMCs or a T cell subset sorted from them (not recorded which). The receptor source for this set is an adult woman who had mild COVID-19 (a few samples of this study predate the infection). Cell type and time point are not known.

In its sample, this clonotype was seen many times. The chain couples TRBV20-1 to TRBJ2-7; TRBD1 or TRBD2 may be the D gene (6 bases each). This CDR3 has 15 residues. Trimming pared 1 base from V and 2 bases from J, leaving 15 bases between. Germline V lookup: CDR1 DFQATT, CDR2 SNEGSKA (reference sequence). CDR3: CSARGEDRPTYEQYF. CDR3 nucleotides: TGCAGTGCTAGAGGGGAGGACAGACCAACCTACGAGCAGTACTTC.

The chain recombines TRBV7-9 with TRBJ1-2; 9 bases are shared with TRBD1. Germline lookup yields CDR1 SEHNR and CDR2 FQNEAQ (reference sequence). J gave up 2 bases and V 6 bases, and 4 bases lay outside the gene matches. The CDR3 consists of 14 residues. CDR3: CASRRQGVNYGYTF. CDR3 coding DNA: TGTGCCAGCAGGAGACAGGGGGTAAACTATGGCTACACCTTC. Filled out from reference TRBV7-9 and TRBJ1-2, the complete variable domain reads DTGVSQNPRHKITKRGQNVTFRCDPISEHNRLYWYRQTLGQGPEFLTYFQNEAQLEKSRLLSDRFSAERPKGSFSTLEIQRTEQGDSAMYLCASRRQGVNYGYTFGSGTRLTVV.

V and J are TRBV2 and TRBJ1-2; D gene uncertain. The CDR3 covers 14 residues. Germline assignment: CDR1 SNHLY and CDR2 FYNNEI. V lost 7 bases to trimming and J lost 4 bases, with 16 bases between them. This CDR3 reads CASKDQGSPYGYTF. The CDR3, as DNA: TGTGCCAGCAAGGATCAAGGCTCCCCCTATGGCTACACCTTC.

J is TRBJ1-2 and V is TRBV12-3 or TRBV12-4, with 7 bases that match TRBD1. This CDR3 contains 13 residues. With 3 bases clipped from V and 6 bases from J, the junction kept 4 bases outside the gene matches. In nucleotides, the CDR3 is TGTGCCAGCAGTTTCCAGGGGGTTCATGGCTACACCTTC. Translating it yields CASSFQGVHGYTF.

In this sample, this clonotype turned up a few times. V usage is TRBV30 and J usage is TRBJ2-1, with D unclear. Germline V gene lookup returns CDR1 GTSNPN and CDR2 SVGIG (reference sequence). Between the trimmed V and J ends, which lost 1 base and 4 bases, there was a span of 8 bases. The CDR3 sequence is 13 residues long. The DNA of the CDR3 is TGTGCCTGGAGTGGGCTGAGGTACAATGAGCAGTTCTTC. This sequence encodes CAWSGLRYNEQFF.

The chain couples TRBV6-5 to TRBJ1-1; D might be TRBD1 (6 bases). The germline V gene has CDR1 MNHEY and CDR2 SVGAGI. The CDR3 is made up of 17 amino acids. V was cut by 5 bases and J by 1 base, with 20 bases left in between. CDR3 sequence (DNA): TGTGCCAGCAGTGCCTCGAGCTTAAGGGGGAGGAACACTGAAGCTTTCTTT. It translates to CASSASSLRGRNTEAFF.

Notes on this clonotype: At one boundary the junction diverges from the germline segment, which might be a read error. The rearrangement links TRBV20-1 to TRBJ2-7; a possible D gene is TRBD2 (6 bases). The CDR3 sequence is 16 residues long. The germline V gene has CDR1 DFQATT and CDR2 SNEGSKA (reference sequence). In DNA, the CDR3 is TGCAGTGCTAGTGGTCGTGGGACTGCCAGCTCCCACGAGCAGTACTTC. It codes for CSASGRGTASSHEQYF.

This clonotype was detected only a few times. CDR3 sequence reads: CASSPWGGNEQFF. The CDR3 nucleotides are TGCGCCAGCAGCCCTTGGGGAGGCAATGAGCAGTTCTTC. This chain joins TRBV5-1 and TRBJ2-1; tentative D call: TRBD2 (6 bases). From germline, CDR1 is SGHRS and CDR2 YFSETQ. The CDR3 sequence is 13 residues long. The V end lost 4 bases, the J end lost 6 bases, and 11 bases lay between the germline ends. The entire variable domain, with the rest obtained from reference TRBV5-1 and TRBJ2-1, is as follows: KAGVTQTPRYLIKTRGQQVTLSCSPISGHRSVSWYQQTPGQGLQFLFEYFSETQRNKGNFPGRFSGRQFSNSRSEMNVSTLELGDSALYLCASSPWGGNEQFFGPGTRLTVL.

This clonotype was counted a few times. The CDR3 DNA reads as TGTGCCAGCAGCCCCTCCGTGAGAGCTTTCTTT. Translated, it gives CASSPSVRAFF. The chain carries TRBV7-9 and TRBJ1-1; D gene unclear. The ends were cut back, 5 bases at V and 10 bases at J, with 11 bases in the middle. CDR3 length equals 11 residues. Germline CDR1 reads SEHNR; CDR2 reads FQNEAQ (reference sequence).

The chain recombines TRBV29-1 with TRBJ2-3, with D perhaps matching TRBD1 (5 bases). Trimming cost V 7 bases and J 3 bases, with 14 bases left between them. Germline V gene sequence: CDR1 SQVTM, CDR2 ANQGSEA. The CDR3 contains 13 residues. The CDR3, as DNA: TGCAGCGCAGTACAGGTAGTGACAGATACGCAGTATTTT. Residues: CSAVQVVTDTQYF.

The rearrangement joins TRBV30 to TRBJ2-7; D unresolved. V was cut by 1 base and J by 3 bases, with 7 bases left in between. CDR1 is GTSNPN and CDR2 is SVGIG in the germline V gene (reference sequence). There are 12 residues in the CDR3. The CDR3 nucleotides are TGTGCCTGGAGTGCCTACTACTACGAGCAGTACTTC. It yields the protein CAWSAYYYEQYF.

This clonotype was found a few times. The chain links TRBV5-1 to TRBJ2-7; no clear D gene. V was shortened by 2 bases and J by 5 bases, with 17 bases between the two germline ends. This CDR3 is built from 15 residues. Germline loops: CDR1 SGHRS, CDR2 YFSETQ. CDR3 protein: CASSFFGVGIDEQYF. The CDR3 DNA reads TGCGCCAGCAGCTTCTTTGGCGTGGGTATCGACGAGCAGTACTTC.

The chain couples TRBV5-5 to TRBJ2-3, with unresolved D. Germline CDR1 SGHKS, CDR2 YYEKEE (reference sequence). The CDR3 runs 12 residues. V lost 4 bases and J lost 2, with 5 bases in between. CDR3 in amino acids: CASSADTDTQYF. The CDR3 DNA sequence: TGTGCCAGCAGCGCGGACACAGATACGCAGTATTTT.

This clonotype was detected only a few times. The CDR3 protein is CASSDPGYQPQHF. DNA for the CDR3: TGTGCCAGCAGTGACCCAGGGTACCAGCCCCAGCATTTT. The chain joins TRBV25-1 to TRBJ1-5, with a tentative D call TRBD1 (5 bases). The CDR3 extends over 13 amino acids. Trimming removed 3 bases from V and 7 bases from J, with 10 bases in between. The germline V gene encodes CDR1 MGHDK and CDR2 SYGVNS. Full variable domain (missing parts from reference TRBV25-1 and TRBJ1-5): EADIYQTPRYLVIGTGKKITLECSQTMGHDKMYWYQQDPGMELHLIHYSYGVNSTEKGDLSSESTVSRIRTEHFPLTLESARPSHTSQYLCASSDPGYQPQHFGDGTRLSIL.

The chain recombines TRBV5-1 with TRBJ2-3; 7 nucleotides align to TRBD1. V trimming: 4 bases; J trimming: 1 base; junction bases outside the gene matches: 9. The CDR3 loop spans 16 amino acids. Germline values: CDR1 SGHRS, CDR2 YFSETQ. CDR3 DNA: TGCGCCAGCAGCCAAGACAGGGAGTGGGGCACAGATACGCAGTATTTT. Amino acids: CASSQDREWGTDTQYF.

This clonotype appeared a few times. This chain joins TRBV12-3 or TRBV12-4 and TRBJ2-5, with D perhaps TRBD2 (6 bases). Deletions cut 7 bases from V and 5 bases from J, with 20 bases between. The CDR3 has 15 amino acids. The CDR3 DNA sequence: TGTGCCAGCAACCTGGATGGGGGGACCGGGGAGACCCAGTACTTC. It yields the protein CASNLDGGTGETQYF.

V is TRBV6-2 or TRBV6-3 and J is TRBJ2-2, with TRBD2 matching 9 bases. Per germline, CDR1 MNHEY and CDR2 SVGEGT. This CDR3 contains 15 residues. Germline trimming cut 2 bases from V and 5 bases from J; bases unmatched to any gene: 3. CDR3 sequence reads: CASSYAGGETGELFF. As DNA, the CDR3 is TGTGCCAGCAGTTACGCGGGAGGGGAAACCGGGGAGCTGTTTTTT.

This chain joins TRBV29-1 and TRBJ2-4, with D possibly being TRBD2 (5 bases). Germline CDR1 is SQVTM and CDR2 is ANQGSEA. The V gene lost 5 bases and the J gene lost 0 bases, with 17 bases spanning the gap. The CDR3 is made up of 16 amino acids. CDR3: CSVSDSTGTAKNIQYF. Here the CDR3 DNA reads TGCAGCGTTTCAGACTCCACGGGAACAGCCAAAAACATTCAGTACTTC.

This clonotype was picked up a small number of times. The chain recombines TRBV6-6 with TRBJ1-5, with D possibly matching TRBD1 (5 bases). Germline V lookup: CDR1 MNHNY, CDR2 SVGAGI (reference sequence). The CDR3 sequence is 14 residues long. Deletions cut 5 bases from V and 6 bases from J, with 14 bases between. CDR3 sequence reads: CASSLRRDFQPQHF. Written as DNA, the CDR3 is TGTGCCAGCAGTCTGCGCCGGGACTTTCAGCCCCAGCATTTT.

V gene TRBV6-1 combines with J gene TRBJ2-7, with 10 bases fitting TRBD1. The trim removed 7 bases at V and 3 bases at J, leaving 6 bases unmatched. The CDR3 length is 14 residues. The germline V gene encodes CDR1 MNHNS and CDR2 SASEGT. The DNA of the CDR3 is TGTGCCAGCATCCGACAGGGGGCTGTCTACGAGCAGTACTTC. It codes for CASIRQGAVYEQYF.

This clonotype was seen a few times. This CDR3 reads CASSPRTDYGYTF. Written as DNA, the CDR3 is TGTGCCAGCAGCCCCCGGACAGACTATGGCTACACCTTC. V is TRBV11-2 and J is TRBJ1-2; tentatively, D is TRBD1 (6 bases). The CDR3 consists of 13 residues. With 5 bases removed from V and 3 bases from J, the gap between germline ends came to 10 bases. Germline V gene data show CDR1 as SGHAT and CDR2 as FQNNGV.

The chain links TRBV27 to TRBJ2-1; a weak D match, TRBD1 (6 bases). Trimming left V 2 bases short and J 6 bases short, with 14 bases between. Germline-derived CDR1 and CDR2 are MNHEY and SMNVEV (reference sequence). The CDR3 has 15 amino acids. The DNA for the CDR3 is TGTGCCAGCAGTTTAGGGGGCCTGGTACGCAATGAGCAGTTCTTC. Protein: CASSLGGLVRNEQFF.

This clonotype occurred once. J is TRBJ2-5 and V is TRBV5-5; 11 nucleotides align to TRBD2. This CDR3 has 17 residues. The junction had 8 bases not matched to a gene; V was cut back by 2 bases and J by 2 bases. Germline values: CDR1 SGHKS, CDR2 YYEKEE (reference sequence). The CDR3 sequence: CASSLPGLAGSQETQYF. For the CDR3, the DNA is TGTGCCAGCAGCTTACCCGGACTAGCGGGTAGTCAAGAGACCCAGTACTTC.

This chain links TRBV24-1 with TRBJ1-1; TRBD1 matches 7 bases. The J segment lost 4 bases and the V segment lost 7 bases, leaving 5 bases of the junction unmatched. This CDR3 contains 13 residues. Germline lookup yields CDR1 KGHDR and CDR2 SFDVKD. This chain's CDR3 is CATSETGITEAFF. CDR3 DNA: TGTGCCACCAGCGAGACAGGGATCACTGAAGCTTTCTTT.

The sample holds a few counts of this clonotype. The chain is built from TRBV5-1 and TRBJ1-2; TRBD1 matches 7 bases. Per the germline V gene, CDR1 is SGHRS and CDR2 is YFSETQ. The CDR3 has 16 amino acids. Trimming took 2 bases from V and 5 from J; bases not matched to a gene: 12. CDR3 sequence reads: CASSFYRDSDVYGYTF. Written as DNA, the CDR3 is TGCGCCAGCAGCTTCTACCGGGACAGCGATGTGTATGGCTACACCTTC.

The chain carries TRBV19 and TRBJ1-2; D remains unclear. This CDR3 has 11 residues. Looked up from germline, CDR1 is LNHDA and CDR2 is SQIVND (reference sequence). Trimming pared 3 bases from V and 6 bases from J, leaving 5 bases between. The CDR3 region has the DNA TGTGCCAGTAGTATTGCGGATGGCTACACCTTC. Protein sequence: CASSIADGYTF.

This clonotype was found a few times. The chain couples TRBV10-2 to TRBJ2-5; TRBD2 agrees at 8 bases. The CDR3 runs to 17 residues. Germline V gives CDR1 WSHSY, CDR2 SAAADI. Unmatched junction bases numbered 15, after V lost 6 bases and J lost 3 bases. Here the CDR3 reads CASRLSGLAGPKETQYF. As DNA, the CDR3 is TGCGCCAGCAGGCTATCAGGACTAGCTGGGCCAAAAGAGACCCAGTACTTC.